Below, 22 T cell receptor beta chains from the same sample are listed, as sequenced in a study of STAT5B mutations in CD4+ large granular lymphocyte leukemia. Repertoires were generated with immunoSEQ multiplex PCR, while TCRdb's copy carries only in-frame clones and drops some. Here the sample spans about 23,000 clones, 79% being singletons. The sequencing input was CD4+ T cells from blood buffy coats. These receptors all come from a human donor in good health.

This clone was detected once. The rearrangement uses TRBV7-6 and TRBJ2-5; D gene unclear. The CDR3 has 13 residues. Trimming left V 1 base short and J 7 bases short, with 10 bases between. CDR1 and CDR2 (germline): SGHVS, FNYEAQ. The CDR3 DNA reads TGTGCCAGCAGCTTAGGAATAATGGGGACCCAGTACTTC. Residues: CASSLGIMGTQYF. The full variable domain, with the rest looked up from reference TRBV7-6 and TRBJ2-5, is GAGVSQSPRYKVTKRGQDVALRCDPISGHVSLYWYRQALGQGPEFLTYFNYEAQQDKSGLPNDRFSAERPEGSISTLTIQRTEQRDSAMYRCASSLGIMGTQYFGPGTRLLVL.

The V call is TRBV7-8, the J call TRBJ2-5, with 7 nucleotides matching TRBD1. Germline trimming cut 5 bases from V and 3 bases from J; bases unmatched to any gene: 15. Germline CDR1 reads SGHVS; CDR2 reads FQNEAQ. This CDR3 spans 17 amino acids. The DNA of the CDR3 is TGTGCCAGCAGCCAGACAGGGCCACGGCTCCATAAAGAGACCCAGTACTTC. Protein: CASSQTGPRLHKETQYF.

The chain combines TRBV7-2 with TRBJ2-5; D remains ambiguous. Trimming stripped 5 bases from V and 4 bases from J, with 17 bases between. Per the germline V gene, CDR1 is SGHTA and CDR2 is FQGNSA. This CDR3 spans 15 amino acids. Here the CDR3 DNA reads TGTGCCAGCAGCCCCGCCCCGGGTGAAAGAGAGACCCAGTACTTC. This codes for CASSPAPGERETQYF.

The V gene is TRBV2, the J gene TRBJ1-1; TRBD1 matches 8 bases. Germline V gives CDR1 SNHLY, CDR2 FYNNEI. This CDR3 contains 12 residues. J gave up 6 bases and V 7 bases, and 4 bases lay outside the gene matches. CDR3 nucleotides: TGTGCCAGCAACCAACAGGGGGCTGAAGCTTTCTTT. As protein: CASNQQGAEAFF.

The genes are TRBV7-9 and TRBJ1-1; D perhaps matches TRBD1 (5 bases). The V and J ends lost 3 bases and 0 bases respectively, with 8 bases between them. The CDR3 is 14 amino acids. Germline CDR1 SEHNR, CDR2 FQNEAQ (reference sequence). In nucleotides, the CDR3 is TGTGCCAGCAGCTTCCAGGGTCTGAACACTGAAGCTTTCTTT. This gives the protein CASSFQGLNTEAFF.

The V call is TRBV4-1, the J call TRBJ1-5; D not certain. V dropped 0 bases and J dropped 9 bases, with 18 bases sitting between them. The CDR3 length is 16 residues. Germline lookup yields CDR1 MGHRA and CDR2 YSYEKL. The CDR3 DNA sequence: TGCGCCAGCAGCCAAGAAGAGCAGCCGGGTTACTGGCCCCAGCATTTT. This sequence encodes CASSQEEQPGYWPQHF.

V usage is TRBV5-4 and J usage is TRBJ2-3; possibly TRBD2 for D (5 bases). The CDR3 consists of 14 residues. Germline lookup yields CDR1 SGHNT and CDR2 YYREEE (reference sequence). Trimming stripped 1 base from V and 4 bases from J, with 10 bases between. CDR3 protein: CASSLSGSADTQYF. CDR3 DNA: TGTGCCAGCAGCTTGAGCGGTTCCGCAGATACGCAGTATTTT.

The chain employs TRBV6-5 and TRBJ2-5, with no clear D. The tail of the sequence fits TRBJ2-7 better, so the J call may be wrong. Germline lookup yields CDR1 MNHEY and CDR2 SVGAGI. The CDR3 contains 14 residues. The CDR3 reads CASSYTSLSVEQYF. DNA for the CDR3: TGTGCCAGCAGTTACACAAGTCTAAGCGTCGAGCAGTACTTC.

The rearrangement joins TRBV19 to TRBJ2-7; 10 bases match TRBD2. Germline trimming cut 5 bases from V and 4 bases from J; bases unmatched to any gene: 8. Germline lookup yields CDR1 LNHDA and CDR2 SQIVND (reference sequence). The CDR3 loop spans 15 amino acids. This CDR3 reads CASSEAGTSEYEQYF. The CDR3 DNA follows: TGTGCCAGTAGTGAAGCCGGGACTAGCGAGTACGAGCAGTACTTC.

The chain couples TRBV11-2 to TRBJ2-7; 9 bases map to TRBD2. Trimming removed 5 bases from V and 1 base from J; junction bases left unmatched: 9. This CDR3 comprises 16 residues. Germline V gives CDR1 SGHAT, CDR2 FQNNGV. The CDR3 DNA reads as TGTGCCAGCAGCCCGCTTGTGGCGGGAGGGTCCTACGAGCAGTACTTC. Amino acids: CASSPLVAGGSYEQYF.

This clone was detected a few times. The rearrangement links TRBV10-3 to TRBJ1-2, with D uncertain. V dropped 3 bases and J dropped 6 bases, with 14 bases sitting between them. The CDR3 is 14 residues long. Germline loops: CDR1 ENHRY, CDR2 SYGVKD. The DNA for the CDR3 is TGTGCCATCAGTGATGGGTCAGCTTCCCATGGCTACACCTTC. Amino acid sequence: CAISDGSASHGYTF.

The CDR3 DNA reads TGCGCCAGCAGCTTGGCCGGACAGGGAGAGAACACTGAAGCTTTCTTT. It encodes CASSLAGQGENTEAFF. This chain joins TRBV5-1 and TRBJ1-1, with 8 positions matching TRBD1. Trimming cost V 0 bases and J 1 base; bases outside gene matches: 5. The germline CDR1 and CDR2 sequences are SGHRS and YFSETQ. CDR3 length: 16 residues. The full variable domain, rest sourced from reference TRBV5-1 and TRBJ1-1, is KAGVTQTPRYLIKTRGQQVTLSCSPISGHRSVSWYQQTPGQGLQFLFEYFSETQRNKGNFPGRFSGRQFSNSRSEMNVSTLELGDSALYLCASSLAGQGENTEAFFGQGTRLTVV.

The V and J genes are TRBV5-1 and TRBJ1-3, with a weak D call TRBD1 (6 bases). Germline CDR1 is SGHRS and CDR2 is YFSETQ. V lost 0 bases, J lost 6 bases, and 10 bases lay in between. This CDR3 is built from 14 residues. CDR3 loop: CASSLGTVENTIYF. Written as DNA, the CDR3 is TGCGCCAGCAGCTTGGGGACAGTGGAAAACACCATATATTTT.

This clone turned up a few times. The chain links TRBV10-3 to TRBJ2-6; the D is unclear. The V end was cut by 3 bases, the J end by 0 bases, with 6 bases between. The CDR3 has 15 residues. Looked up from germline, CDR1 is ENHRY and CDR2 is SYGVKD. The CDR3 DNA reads TGTGCCATCAGTGACTACCGCTCTGGGGCCAACGTCCTGACTTTC. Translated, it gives CAISDYRSGANVLTF.

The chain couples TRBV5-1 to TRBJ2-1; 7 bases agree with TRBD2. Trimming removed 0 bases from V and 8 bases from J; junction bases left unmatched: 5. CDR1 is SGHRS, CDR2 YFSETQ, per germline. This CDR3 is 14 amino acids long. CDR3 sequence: CASSLGGRNDEQFF. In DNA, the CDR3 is TGCGCCAGCAGCTTGGGCGGGAGAAACGATGAGCAGTTCTTC.

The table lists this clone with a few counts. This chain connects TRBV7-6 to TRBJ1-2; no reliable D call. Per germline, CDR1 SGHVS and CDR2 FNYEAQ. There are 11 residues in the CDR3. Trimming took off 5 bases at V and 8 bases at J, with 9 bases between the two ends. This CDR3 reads CASSGGGGYTF. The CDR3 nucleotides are TGTGCCAGCAGCGGAGGAGGGGGCTACACCTTC. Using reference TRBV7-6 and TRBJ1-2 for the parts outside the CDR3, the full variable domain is GAGVSQSPRYKVTKRGQDVALRCDPISGHVSLYWYRQALGQGPEFLTYFNYEAQQDKSGLPNDRFSAERPEGSISTLTIQRTEQRDSAMYRCASSGGGGYTFGSGTRLTVV.

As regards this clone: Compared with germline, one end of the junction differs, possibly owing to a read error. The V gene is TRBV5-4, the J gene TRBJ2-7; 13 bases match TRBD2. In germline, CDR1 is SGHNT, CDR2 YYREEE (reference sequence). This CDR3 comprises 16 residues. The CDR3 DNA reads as TGTGCCAGCGGCTTAGGGACTAGCGGGAACGGCTACGAGCAGTACTTC. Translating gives CASGLGTSGNGYEQYF.

The CDR3 reads CASRDRVGVNTEAFF. CDR3 coding DNA: TGTGCCAGCAGGGACAGGGTTGGTGTGAACACTGAAGCTTTCTTT. The rearrangement uses TRBV27 and TRBJ1-1; 8 bases match TRBD1. The V gene end was trimmed by 6 bases and the J gene end by 0 bases; junction bases not matched to a gene: 6. The CDR3 spans 15 residues. CDR1 MNHEY and CDR2 SMNVEV come from the germline V gene (reference sequence).

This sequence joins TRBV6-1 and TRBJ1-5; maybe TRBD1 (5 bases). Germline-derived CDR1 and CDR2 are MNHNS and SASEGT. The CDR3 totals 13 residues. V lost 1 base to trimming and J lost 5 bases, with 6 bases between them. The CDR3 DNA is TGTGCCAGCAGTGAAGACAGGTATCAGCCCCAGCATTTT. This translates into CASSEDRYQPQHF.

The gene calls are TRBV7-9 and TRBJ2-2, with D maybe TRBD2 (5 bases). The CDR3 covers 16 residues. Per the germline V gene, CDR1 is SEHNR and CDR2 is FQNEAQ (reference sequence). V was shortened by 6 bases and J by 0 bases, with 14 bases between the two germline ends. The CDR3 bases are TGTGCCAGCAGGTCGGCGGGTGCTCCGAACACCGGGGAGCTGTTTTTT. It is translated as CASRSAGAPNTGELFF.

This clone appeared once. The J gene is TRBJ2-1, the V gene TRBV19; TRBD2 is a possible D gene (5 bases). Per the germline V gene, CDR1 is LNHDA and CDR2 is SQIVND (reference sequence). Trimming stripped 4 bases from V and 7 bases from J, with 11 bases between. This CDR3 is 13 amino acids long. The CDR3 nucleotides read TGTGCCAGTAGTAGCCAGCGAGGGAATGAGCAGTTCTTC. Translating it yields CASSSQRGNEQFF.

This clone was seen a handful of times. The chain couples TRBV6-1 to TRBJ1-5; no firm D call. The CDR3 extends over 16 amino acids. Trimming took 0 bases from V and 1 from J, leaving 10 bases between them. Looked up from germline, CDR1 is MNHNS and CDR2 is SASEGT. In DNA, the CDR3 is TGTGCCAGCAGTGAAGCCCCCATTGGGAGCAATCAGCCCCAGCATTTT. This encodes CASSEAPIGSNQPQHF.